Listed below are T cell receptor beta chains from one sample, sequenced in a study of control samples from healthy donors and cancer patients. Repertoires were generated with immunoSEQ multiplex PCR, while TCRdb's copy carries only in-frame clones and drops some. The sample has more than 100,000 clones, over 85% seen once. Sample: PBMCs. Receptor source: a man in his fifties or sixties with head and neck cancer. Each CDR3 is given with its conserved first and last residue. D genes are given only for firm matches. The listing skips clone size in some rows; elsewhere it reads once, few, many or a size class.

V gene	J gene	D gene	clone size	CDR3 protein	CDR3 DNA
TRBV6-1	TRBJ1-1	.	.	CASSEALRGSEAFF	TGTGCCAGCAGTGAAGCGCTTCGGGGGTCTGAAGCTTTCTTT
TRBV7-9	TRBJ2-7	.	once	CASSKGIWAGASYEQYF	TGTGCCAGCAGCAAAGGCATCTGGGCAGGAGCCTCCTACGAGCAGTACTTC
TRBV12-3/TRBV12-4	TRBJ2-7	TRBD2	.	CATSGTSPYEQYF	TGTGCCACCTCCGGGACTAGTCCCTACGAGCAGTACTTC
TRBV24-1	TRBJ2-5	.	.	CATSDSRGAQETQYF	TGTGCCACCAGTGATTCACGGGGGGCCCAAGAGACCCAGTACTTC
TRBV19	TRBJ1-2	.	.	CASTKEPWETNYGYTF	TGTGCCAGTACGAAGGAGCCGTGGGAAACTAACTATGGCTACACCTTC
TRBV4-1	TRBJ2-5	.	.	CASSQFNQETQYF	TGCGCCAGCAGCCAATTCAACCAAGAGACCCAGTACTTC
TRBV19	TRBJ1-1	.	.	CASSMRQFEAFF	TGTGCCAGTAGTATGAGGCAGTTTGAAGCTTTCTTT
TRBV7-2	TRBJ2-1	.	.	CASSLGWGADEQFF	TGTGCCAGCAGCTTAGGGTGGGGGGCCGATGAGCAGTTCTTC
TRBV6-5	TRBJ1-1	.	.	CASRMGRRGTEAFF	TGTGCCAGCAGAATGGGGAGGCGGGGAACTGAAGCTTTCTTT
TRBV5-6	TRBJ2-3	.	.	CASSLAGTTDTQYF	TGTGCCAGCAGCTTGGCAGGCACCACAGATACGCAGTATTTT
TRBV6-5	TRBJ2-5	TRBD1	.	CASRDRAQETQYF	TGTGCCAGCCGGGACAGGGCGCAAGAGACCCAGTACTTC
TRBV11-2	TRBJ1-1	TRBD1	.	CASSFRDSKYEAFF	TGTGCCAGCAGCTTTCGGGACAGTAAATATGAAGCTTTCTTT
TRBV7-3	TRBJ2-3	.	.	CASSLSDTSGTDTQYF	TGTGCCAGCAGCTTATCGGACACCAGTGGCACAGATACGCAGTATTTT
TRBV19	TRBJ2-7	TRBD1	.	CASSMSYRGPYEQYF	TGTGCCAGTAGTATGTCCTACAGGGGGCCCTACGAGCAGTACTTC
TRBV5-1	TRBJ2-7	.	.	CASSGSTYEQYF	TGCGCCAGCAGCGGTAGTACCTACGAGCAGTACTTC
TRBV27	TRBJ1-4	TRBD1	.	CASSPRDRAFF	TGTGCCAGCAGTCCCCGGGACAGGGCCTTCTTT
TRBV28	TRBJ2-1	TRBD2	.	CASSFTSGSSYNEQFF	TGTGCCAGCAGTTTCACCAGCGGGAGCTCCTACAATGAGCAGTTCTTC
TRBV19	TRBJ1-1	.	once	CASSSGNVNTEAFF	TGTGCCAGTAGTTCAGGGAACGTGAACACTGAAGCTTTCTTT
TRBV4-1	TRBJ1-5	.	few	CASSQGLDGWQPQHF	TGCGCCAGCAGCCAAGGGTTGGATGGGTGGCAGCCCCAGCATTTT
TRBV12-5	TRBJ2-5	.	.	CASGLGDSQETQYF	TGTGCTAGTGGTTTGGGAGACAGCCAAGAGACCCAGTACTTC
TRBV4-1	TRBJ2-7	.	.	CASSQDNTGWDEQYF	TGCGCCAGCAGCCAAGATAACACAGGGTGGGACGAGCAGTACTTC
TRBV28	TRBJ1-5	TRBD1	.	CASIRDRSQPQHF	TGTGCCAGCATCAGGGACAGGAGTCAGCCCCAGCATTTT
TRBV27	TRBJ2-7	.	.	CASTSEPGGSSYEQYF	TGTGCCAGCACCTCAGAGCCAGGAGGGAGCTCCTACGAGCAGTACTTC
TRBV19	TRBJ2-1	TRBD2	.	CASSIGLAGVYDEQFF	TGTGCCAGTAGTATAGGACTAGCGGGAGTGTACGATGAGCAGTTCTTC
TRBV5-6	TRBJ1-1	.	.	CASSLAGNTEAFF	TGTGCCAGCAGCTTGGCGGGGAACACTGAAGCTTTCTTT
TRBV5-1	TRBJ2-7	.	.	CASSLAGTSSSYEQYF	TGCGCCAGCAGCTTGGCTGGGACGTCGAGCTCCTACGAGCAGTACTTC
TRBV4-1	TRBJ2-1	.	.	CASSQDYSSSLNEQFF	TGCGCCAGCAGCCAAGATTACTCTTCTAGCTTGAATGAGCAGTTCTTC
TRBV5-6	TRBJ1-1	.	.	CASSRGAGNSLGAFF	TGTGCCAGCAGCCGTGGGGCAGGGAATTCGCTCGGAGCTTTCTTT
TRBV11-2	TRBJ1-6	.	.	CASSLERGGNSPLHF	TGTGCCAGCAGCTTAGAGAGAGGGGGTAATTCACCCCTCCACTTT
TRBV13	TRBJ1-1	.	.	CASSHRSLNTEAFF	TGTGCCAGCAGCCACAGGTCTTTGAACACTGAAGCTTTCTTT
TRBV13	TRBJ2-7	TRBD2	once	CASSLDGTSVREQYF	TGTGCCAGCAGCTTAGACGGGACTAGCGTACGGGAGCAGTACTTC
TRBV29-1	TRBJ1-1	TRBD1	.	CSALDRGNTEAFF	TGCAGCGCCCTGGACAGGGGAAACACTGAAGCTTTCTTT
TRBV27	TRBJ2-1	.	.	CASTRRGATYNEQFF	TGTGCCAGCACTCGACGGGGGGCCACCTACAATGAGCAGTTCTTC
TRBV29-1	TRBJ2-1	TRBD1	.	CSGDRDSSYNEQFF	TGCAGCGGGGACAGGGATAGCTCCTACAATGAGCAGTTCTTC
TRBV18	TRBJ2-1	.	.	CASSLSDGGPNEQFF	TGTGCCAGCTCACTCTCGGACGGGGGGCCTAATGAGCAGTTCTTC
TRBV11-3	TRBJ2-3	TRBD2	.	CASSLGAGGVTDTQYF	TGTGCCAGCAGCTTAGGAGCGGGGGGGGTTACAGATACGCAGTATTTT
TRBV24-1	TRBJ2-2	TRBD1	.	CATSKEQGATGELFF	TGTGCCACCAGTAAGGAACAGGGGGCAACCGGGGAGCTGTTTTTT
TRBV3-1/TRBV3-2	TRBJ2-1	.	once	CASNTGTQRREQFF	TGTGCCAGCAACACCGGGACTCAACGGCGTGAGCAGTTCTTC
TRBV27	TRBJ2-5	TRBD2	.	CASTPLGTGGIQTQYF	TGTGCCAGCACTCCCCTAGGGACCGGGGGGATCCAGACCCAGTACTTC
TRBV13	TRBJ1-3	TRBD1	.	CASSLGTESSGNTIYF	TGTGCCAGCAGCTTGGGGACAGAGAGCTCTGGAAACACCATATATTTT
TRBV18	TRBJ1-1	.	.	CASSPPFGRNTEAFF	TGTGCCAGCTCACCTCCATTCGGGAGGAACACTGAAGCTTTCTTT
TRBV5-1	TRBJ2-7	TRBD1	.	CASSPTEGQATYEQYF	TGCGCCAGCAGCCCTACGGAAGGACAGGCTACCTACGAGCAGTACTTC
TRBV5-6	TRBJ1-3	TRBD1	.	CASSSRTGWPHTIYF	TGTGCCAGCAGCTCTAGGACAGGGTGGCCGCACACCATATATTTT
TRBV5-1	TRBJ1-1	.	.	CASKDYMNTEAFF	TGCGCCAGCAAGGACTACATGAACACTGAAGCTTTCTTT
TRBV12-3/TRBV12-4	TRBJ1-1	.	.	CASRGNTEAFF	TGTGCCAGCAGGGGGAACACTGAAGCTTTCTTT
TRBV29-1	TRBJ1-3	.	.	CSVLDSTSGNTIYF	TGCAGCGTTTTGGACTCAACCTCTGGAAACACCATATATTTT
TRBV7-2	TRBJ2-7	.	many	CASSLVADSPYEQYF	TGTGCCAGCAGCTTAGTGGCAGACAGTCCCTACGAGCAGTACTTC
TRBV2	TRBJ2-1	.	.	CASSEVGVRGRNEQFF	TGTGCCAGCAGTGAAGTGGGTGTTCGGGGGAGGAATGAGCAGTTCTTC
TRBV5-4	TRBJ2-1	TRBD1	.	CASSLDGTGAYNEQFF	TGTGCCAGCAGCTTGGATGGGACAGGGGCCTACAATGAGCAGTTCTTC
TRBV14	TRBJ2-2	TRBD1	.	CASSRTGGYTGELFF	TGTGCCAGCAGCCGCACAGGGGGCTACACCGGGGAGCTGTTTTTT
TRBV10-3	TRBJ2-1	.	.	CAISERGEDNEQFF	TGTGCCATCAGTGAGCGTGGCGAAGACAATGAGCAGTTCTTC
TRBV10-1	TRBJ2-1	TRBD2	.	CASSESRAGGYHNEQFF	TGCGCCAGCAGTGAGTCCAGGGCGGGGGGGTACCACAATGAGCAGTTCTTC
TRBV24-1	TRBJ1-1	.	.	CATSGVQGTTEAFF	TGTGCCACCAGTGGTGTGCAGGGAACCACTGAAGCTTTCTTT
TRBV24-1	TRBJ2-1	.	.	CATSGSTVDEQFF	TGTGCCACCAGCGGCAGTACGGTCGATGAGCAGTTCTTC